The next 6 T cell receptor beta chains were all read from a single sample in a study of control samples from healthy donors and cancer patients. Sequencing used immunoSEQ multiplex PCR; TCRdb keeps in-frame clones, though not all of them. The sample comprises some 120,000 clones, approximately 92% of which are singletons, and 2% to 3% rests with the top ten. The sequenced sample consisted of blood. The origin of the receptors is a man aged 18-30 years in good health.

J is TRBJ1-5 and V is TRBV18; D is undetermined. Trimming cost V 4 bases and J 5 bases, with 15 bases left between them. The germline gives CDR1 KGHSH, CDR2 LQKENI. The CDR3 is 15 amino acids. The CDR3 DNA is TGTGCCAGCTCACGTGGCTACGAGACGGATCAGCCCCAGCATTTT. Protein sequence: CASSRGYETDQPQHF.

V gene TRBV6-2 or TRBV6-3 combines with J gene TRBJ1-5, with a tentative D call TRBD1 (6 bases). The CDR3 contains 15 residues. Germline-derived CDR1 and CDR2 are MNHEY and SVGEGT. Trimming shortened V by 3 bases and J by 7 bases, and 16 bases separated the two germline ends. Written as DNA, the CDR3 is TGTGCCAGCAGTTATACCGTGGGGGGGGGCCAGCCCCAGCATTTT. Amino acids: CASSYTVGGGQPQHF.

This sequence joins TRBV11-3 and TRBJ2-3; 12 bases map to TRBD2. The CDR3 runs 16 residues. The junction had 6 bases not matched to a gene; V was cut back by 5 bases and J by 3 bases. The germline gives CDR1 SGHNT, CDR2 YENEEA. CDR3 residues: CASSRGTSGFTDTQYF. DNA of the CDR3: TGTGCCAGCAGCCGAGGGACTAGCGGGTTTACAGATACGCAGTATTTT.

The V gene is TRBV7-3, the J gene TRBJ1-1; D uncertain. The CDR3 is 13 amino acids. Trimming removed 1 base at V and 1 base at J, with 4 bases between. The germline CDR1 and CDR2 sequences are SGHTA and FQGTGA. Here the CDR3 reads CASSLIRNTEAFF. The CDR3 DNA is TGTGCCAGCAGCTTAATAAGGAACACTGAAGCTTTCTTT.

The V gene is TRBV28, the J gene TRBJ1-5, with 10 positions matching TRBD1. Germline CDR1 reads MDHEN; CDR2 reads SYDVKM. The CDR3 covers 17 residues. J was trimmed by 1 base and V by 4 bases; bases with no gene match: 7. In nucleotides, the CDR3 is TGTGCCAGCAGTTCGCCCGACAGGGGGCTAAGCAATCAGCCCCAGCATTTT. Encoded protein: CASSSPDRGLSNQPQHF.

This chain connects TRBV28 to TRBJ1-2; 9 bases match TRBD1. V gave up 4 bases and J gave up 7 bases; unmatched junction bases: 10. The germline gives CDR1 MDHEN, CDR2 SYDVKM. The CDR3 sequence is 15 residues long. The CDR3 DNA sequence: TGTGCCAGCAGTTCCCTCACAGGGGGCGCGGGTGGCTACACCTTC. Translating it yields CASSSLTGGAGGYTF.